This passage covers 31 T cell receptor beta chains from one sample sequenced in a study (dated by TCRdb to about 2015). The receptor library was made with multiplex PCR. The sample was run on an Ion Torrent PGM. Adaptor-ligated barcode primers were used to amplify TRBV12-4/TRBJ1-2 clonotypes in the roughly 25-patient analysis. The raw public reads went through TCRdb reprocessing: fastp at Q25, MiXCR clone calling, in-frame beta chains kept. Each record represents a unique CDR3 protein, reported with the most common genes and DNA among its rows. The sample includes under 1,000 distinct CDR3 sequences, with roughly 3.5% observed a single time. The ten largest clonotypes hold about 30% of the sample. Sequences were obtained from naive CD4+ T cells sorted from blood. This specimen's cell subset or site label, interpreted: naive CD4+ T cells, CD4+CD45RA+CD25-. These receptor sequences come from a female donor with breast cancer.

In this sample, this clonotype is medium-sized. This chain connects TRBV12-3 or TRBV12-4 to TRBJ1-2; the D gene is possibly TRBD1 (6 bases). The CDR3 covers 13 residues. Trimming cost V 6 bases and J 6 bases, with 14 bases left between them. The CDR3 region has the DNA TGTGCCAGCAGGTTCACAGGGATCGATGGCTACACCTTC. Translating gives CASRFTGIDGYTF.

This clonotype was recorded many times. The chain couples TRBV12-3 or TRBV12-4 to TRBJ1-2; 8 positions match TRBD1. The CDR3 loop spans 13 amino acids. V was pared by 8 bases and J by 4 bases, with 6 bases of the junction left unmatched. The CDR3 DNA is TGTGCCAGCTCCGGACAGGGAGTCTATGGCTACACCTTC. Translating it yields CASSGQGVYGYTF.

This clonotype is deemed medium-sized. The V gene is TRBV12-3 or TRBV12-4, the J gene TRBJ1-2; 8 nucleotides match TRBD1. This CDR3 has 13 residues. The trim removed 10 bases at V and 7 bases at J, leaving 11 bases unmatched. Written as DNA, the CDR3 is TGTGCCACCACGCCGGACAGGGCGGGTGGCTACACCTTC. Protein product: CATTPDRAGGYTF.

The sample holds a few counts of this clonotype. J is TRBJ1-2 and V is TRBV12-3 or TRBV12-4; D gene uncertain. CDR3 length: 14 amino acids. Trimming removed 7 bases at V and 0 bases at J, with 12 bases between. This chain's CDR3 is CASTVYGTNYGYTF. The CDR3 DNA follows: TGTGCCAGCACTGTGTACGGTACTAACTATGGCTACACCTTC.

This clonotype counts as large. The chain carries TRBV12-3 or TRBV12-4 and TRBJ1-2; tentatively, D is TRBD1 (5 bases). The CDR3 runs to 13 residues. The ends were cut back, 5 bases at V and 6 bases at J, with 13 bases in the middle. The CDR3 bases are TGTGCCAGCAGTCCTAACAAGGGGAATGGCTACACCTTC. Translation: CASSPNKGNGYTF.

This clonotype is categorized as medium-sized (0.01 to 0.1%). One end of the junction does not line up with germline, which may come from a read error. This CDR3 reads CASSLALPGNHGYTF. The CDR3 nucleotides are TGTGCCAGCAGTTTAGCTCTACCAGGTAACCATGGCTACACCTTC. The chain joins TRBV12-3 or TRBV12-4 to TRBJ1-2, with no clear D. There are 15 residues in the CDR3.

This clonotype is medium-sized (0.01 to 0.1%) within its sample. The rearrangement uses TRBV12-3 or TRBV12-4 and TRBJ1-2; a possible D gene is TRBD1 (5 bases). CDR3 length: 15 residues. V was cut by 3 bases and J by 2 bases, with 13 bases left in between. As DNA, the CDR3 is TGTGCCAGCAGTTTCTCCCCGACAGAAAACTATGGCTACACCTTC. This codes for CASSFSPTENYGYTF.

This clonotype is labeled large. This chain connects TRBV12-3 or TRBV12-4 to TRBJ1-2, with 9 bases that match TRBD1. The CDR3 is 16 residues long. Unmatched junction bases numbered 17, after V lost 6 bases and J lost 9 bases. The CDR3 bases are TGTGCCAGCAGCCGCCGGACAGGGGCGGCCAGATCGAGCTACACCTTC. It yields the protein CASSRRTGAARSSYTF.

This clonotype was detected many times. The J gene is TRBJ1-2, the V gene TRBV12-3 or TRBV12-4; D remains unclear. Trimming removed 5 bases at V and 8 bases at J, with 18 bases between. This CDR3 contains 14 residues. CDR3 in amino acids: CASSIRRSLIGYTF. The CDR3 DNA sequence: TGTGCCAGCAGTATCCGGCGGAGTCTGATCGGCTACACCTTC.

This clonotype is medium-sized in the sample. The rearrangement links TRBV12-3 or TRBV12-4 to TRBJ1-2, with unresolved D. Trimming cost V 7 bases and J 3 bases, with 21 bases left between them. The CDR3 extends over 16 amino acids. The CDR3 DNA sequence: TGTGCCAGCACCCCTTCCCATCGCGGATGGGACTATGGCTACACCTTC. This translates into CASTPSHRGWDYGYTF.

The chain carries TRBV12-3 or TRBV12-4 and TRBJ1-2; no firm D call. The CDR3 extends over 12 amino acids. V was trimmed by 5 bases and J by 9 bases, leaving 13 bases between them. The CDR3 DNA reads TGTGCCAGCAGTACGGCACGGGATCGCTACACCTTC. Translating gives CASSTARDRYTF.

This clonotype qualifies as large. This chain uses TRBV12-3 or TRBV12-4 with TRBJ1-2; D not resolved. Trimming took 10 bases from V and 3 from J, leaving 9 bases between them. The CDR3 runs to 11 residues. As DNA, the CDR3 is TGTGCCACCAATGATGACTATGGCTACACCTTC. Encoded protein: CATNDDYGYTF.

This clonotype is medium-sized. The V gene is TRBV12-3 or TRBV12-4, the J gene TRBJ1-2; D is unclear. CDR3 size: 13 residues. Between the trimmed V and J ends, which lost 6 bases and 8 bases, there was a span of 16 bases. CDR3 nucleotides: TGTGCCAGCAGCGGAGCAGGCGCGAGAGGCTACACCTTC. Its translation: CASSGAGARGYTF.

The gene calls are TRBV12-3 or TRBV12-4 and TRBJ1-2; TRBD1 matches 8 bases. This CDR3 is built from 12 residues. V trimming: 10 bases; J trimming: 6 bases; junction bases outside the gene matches: 7. The CDR3 DNA reads as TGTGCCATCCGTCCGGACAGGGATGGCTACACCTTC. As protein: CAIRPDRDGYTF.

Sample share makes this clonotype medium-sized (0.01 to 0.1%). The chain carries TRBV12-3 or TRBV12-4 and TRBJ1-2; no reliable D call. Trimming pared 6 bases from V and 4 bases from J, leaving 9 bases between. The CDR3 loop spans 12 amino acids. The CDR3 DNA follows: TGTGCCAGCAGGCTTACGGGCTATGGCTACACCTTC. Translation gives CASRLTGYGYTF.

Relative to its sample, this clonotype is medium-sized. The gene calls are TRBV12-3 or TRBV12-4 and TRBJ1-2; D is possibly TRBD1 (5 bases). Trimming left V 10 bases short and J 6 bases short, with 15 bases between. The length of the CDR3 is 12 residues. The CDR3 region is CATRGGTDGYTF. The CDR3 nucleotides are TGTGCCACCCGAGGAGGGACGGATGGCTACACCTTC.

This clonotype is categorized as large. This chain connects TRBV12-3 or TRBV12-4 to TRBJ1-2; D is unresolved. Between the trimmed V and J ends, which lost 6 bases and 6 bases, there was a span of 14 bases. This CDR3 spans 13 amino acids. CDR3 coding DNA: TGTGCCAGCAGCCCCGGGGTTGTCCATGGCTACACCTTC. Translation gives CASSPGVVHGYTF.

This clonotype was seen many times. The chain combines TRBV12-3 or TRBV12-4 with TRBJ1-2; D is ambiguous. The CDR3 is 13 residues long. The V gene lost 6 bases and the J gene lost 4 bases, with 12 bases spanning the gap. This CDR3 reads CASRQRTVYGYTF. In nucleotides, the CDR3 is TGTGCCAGCAGACAGAGGACGGTCTATGGCTACACCTTC.

By sample share, this clonotype is large. V gene TRBV12-3 or TRBV12-4 combines with J gene TRBJ1-2; D is perhaps TRBD1 (5 bases). V dropped 8 bases and J dropped 8 bases, with 15 bases sitting between them. The CDR3 totals 12 residues. The CDR3 here is CASRWAQEGYTF. The CDR3 region has the DNA TGTGCCAGCCGGTGGGCACAGGAGGGCTACACCTTC.

This clonotype is medium-sized by share. V and J are TRBV12-3 or TRBV12-4 and TRBJ1-2, with TRBD1 as a possible D gene (5 bases). The CDR3 consists of 12 residues. The V and J ends lost 2 bases and 8 bases respectively, with 9 bases between them. The CDR3 loop is CASSLRRDGYTF. DNA of the CDR3: TGTGCCAGCAGTTTACGCAGGGACGGCTACACCTTC.

This clonotype has at least ten counts. This rearrangement joins TRBV12-3 or TRBV12-4 to TRBJ1-2, with TRBD1 matching 9 bases. V was clipped by 2 bases and J by 8 bases; unmatched bases: 6. This CDR3 comprises 14 residues. The CDR3 here is CASSLWDRERGYTF. Here the CDR3 DNA reads TGTGCCAGCAGTTTATGGGACAGGGAGCGGGGCTACACCTTC.

At least ten counts were recorded for this clonotype. The chain is built from TRBV12-3 or TRBV12-4 and TRBJ1-2, with D maybe TRBD1 (6 bases). With 1 base removed from V and 4 bases from J, the gap between germline ends came to 13 bases. This CDR3 has 15 residues. This chain's CDR3 is CASSLGPGTSYGYTF. In nucleotides, the CDR3 is TGTGCCAGCAGTTTAGGGCCAGGGACATCCTATGGCTACACCTTC.

This clonotype is categorized as medium-sized. The chain employs TRBV12-3 or TRBV12-4 and TRBJ1-2; a possible D gene is TRBD1 (5 bases). Trimming removed 2 bases at V and 4 bases at J, with 14 bases between. The CDR3 runs 15 residues. The CDR3 nucleotides are TGTGCCAGCAGTTTAAGTAGGGGCAGGCTCTATGGCTACACCTTC. This encodes CASSLSRGRLYGYTF.

This clonotype was counted ten times or more. The chain joins TRBV12-3 or TRBV12-4 to TRBJ1-2, with D perhaps matching TRBD1 (5 bases). CDR3 size: 14 residues. The V end was cut by 4 bases, the J end by 4 bases, with 13 bases between. The CDR3 nucleotides are TGTGCCAGCAGTTCCCAGCTCACAGGCTATGGCTACACCTTC. Translated: CASSSQLTGYGYTF.

By its share, this clonotype is medium-sized. This sequence joins TRBV12-3 or TRBV12-4 and TRBJ1-2, with D uncertain. The germline V and J ends were trimmed by 5 bases and 8 bases, with 18 bases remaining between them. This CDR3 has 14 residues. The CDR3 protein is CASSQTNVGFGYTF. The CDR3 nucleotides are TGTGCCAGCAGTCAAACGAATGTGGGATTCGGCTACACCTTC.

This clonotype was detected many times. The V and J genes are TRBV12-3 or TRBV12-4 and TRBJ1-2; TRBD1 matches at 8 bases. The CDR3 is 13 residues long. The V segment lost 4 bases and the J segment 8 bases; nucleotides outside the gene matches: 6. CDR3 sequence (DNA): TGTGCCAGCAGTTGGACAGGGACGGAAGGCTACACCTTC. This codes for CASSWTGTEGYTF.

Relative to its sample, this clonotype is large. The chain is built from TRBV12-3 or TRBV12-4 and TRBJ1-2, with D possibly TRBD1 on 5 matching bases. V lost 3 bases and J lost 2, with 13 bases in between. The CDR3 runs 15 residues. CDR3 loop: CASSFEAGQNYGYTF. CDR3 in DNA: TGTGCCAGCAGTTTTGAGGCAGGGCAAAACTATGGCTACACCTTC.

This clonotype is categorized as large. The chain has TRBV12-3 or TRBV12-4 and TRBJ1-2, with 7 bases that match TRBD1. After removal of 0 bases from V and 5 bases from J, the junction contained 15 bases not matched to a gene. CDR3 size: 18 residues. CDR3 nucleotide sequence: TGTGCCAGCAGTTTAGCGCGAGGTAGGACAGGCAGCGCGTATGGCTACACCTTC. Translating it yields CASSLARGRTGSAYGYTF.

This clonotype is labeled medium-sized. This sequence joins TRBV12-3 or TRBV12-4 and TRBJ1-2; D call uncertain. The CDR3 has 11 residues. V lost 7 bases and J 5 bases, leaving 8 bases between the germline ends. The DNA of the CDR3 is TGTGCCAGCACCAGAGGGTATGGCTACACCTTC. Its protein product is CASTRGYGYTF.

In its sample, this clonotype ranks as large (0.1 to 1%). CDR3 region: CASSLAGSANYGYTF. The DNA for the CDR3 is TGTGCCAGCAGTTTGGCGGGGTCTGCTAACTATGGCTACACCTTC. This chain joins TRBV12-3 or TRBV12-4 and TRBJ1-2; no clear D gene. The CDR3 covers 15 residues. Trimming took 3 bases from V and 0 from J, leaving 11 bases between them.

This clonotype is deemed medium-sized (0.01 to 0.1%). The gene calls are TRBV12-3 or TRBV12-4 and TRBJ1-2; D gene ambiguous. V dropped 6 bases and J dropped 3 bases, with 17 bases sitting between them. The CDR3 is 15 residues long. This CDR3 is CASRGRMLGHYGYTF. CDR3 nucleotides: TGTGCCAGCAGAGGCCGGATGCTAGGGCACTATGGCTACACCTTC.